This passage covers 18 T cell receptor beta chains from one sample sequenced in a study of response to subunit inactivated influenza vaccine. TCRdb re-analysed the RT-PCR reads in MiXCR, keeping a single row per CDR3 protein. In the table there are roughly 670,000 distinct CDR3 sequences, 14% of which are singletons. The sample consisted of PBMCs from blood, taken roughly 2 weeks before vaccination. Receptor source: a man aged 45-60 years who received an inactivated influenza vaccine.

Only one count was recorded for this clonotype. The chain is built from TRBV25-1 and TRBJ2-5, with TRBD2 matching 7 bases. The CDR3 is 15 residues long. Trimming at V came to 2 bases and at J to 7 bases, leaving 10 bases not matched to a gene. CDR1 MGHDK and CDR2 SYGVNS come from the germline V gene. The CDR3 nucleotides read TGTGCCAGCAGTGAAGCCGGACTAGGGGAGTGGACCCAGTACTTC. Translation gives CASSEAGLGEWTQYF. The whole variable domain, filled in from reference TRBV25-1 and TRBJ2-5, reads EADIYQTPRYLVIGTGKKITLECSQTMGHDKMYWYQQDPGMELHLIHYSYGVNSTEKGDLSSESTVSRIRTEHFPLTLESARPSHTSQYLCASSEAGLGEWTQYFGPGTRLLVL.

The chain links TRBV28 to TRBJ2-1, with D possibly matching TRBD1 (5 bases). V lost 6 bases, J lost 5 bases, and 11 bases lay in between. The CDR3 totals 13 residues. In germline, CDR1 is MDHEN, CDR2 SYDVKM. CDR3 in amino acids: CASRETANNEQFF. Here the CDR3 DNA reads TGTGCCAGCAGGGAGACAGCAAACAATGAGCAGTTCTTC.

This clonotype came up many times. The rearrangement uses TRBV27 and TRBJ2-7; 8 positions agree with TRBD1. The CDR3 length is 14 residues. Germline V CDR1 and CDR2: MNHEY, SMNVEV (reference sequence). Trimming cost V 2 bases and J 3 bases; bases outside gene matches: 3. DNA for the CDR3: TGTGCCAGCAGTTTAGGCAGGGGGCTCTACGAGCAGTACTTC. Protein sequence: CASSLGRGLYEQYF.

The chain combines TRBV11-2 with TRBJ2-7, with 16 bases that match TRBD2. The V gene's germline CDR1 is SGHAT and CDR2 FQNNGV. The CDR3 covers 18 residues. V gave up 2 bases and J gave up 3 bases; unmatched junction bases: 7. CDR3 nucleotides: TGTGCCAGCAGCTTATCCGGGACTAGCGGGAGGGGTGTCTACGAGCAGTACTTC. Translated, it gives CASSLSGTSGRGVYEQYF. Based on the CDR3 plus reference TRBV11-2 and TRBJ2-7, the full variable domain is EAGVAQSPRYKIIEKRQSVAFWCNPISGHATLYWYQQILGQGPKLLIQFQNNGVVDDSQLPKDRFSAERLKGVDSTLKIQPAKLEDSAVYLCASSLSGTSGRGVYEQYFGPGTRLTVT.

This clonotype was seen only a few times. V gene TRBV9 combines with J gene TRBJ2-3; possibly TRBD2 for D (5 bases). There are 14 residues in the CDR3. CDR1 is SGDLS and CDR2 is YYNGEE in the germline V gene. V dropped 3 bases and J dropped 2 bases, with 10 bases sitting between them. The CDR3 here is CASSAQADTDTQYF. The CDR3 DNA reads TGTGCCAGCAGCGCACAAGCGGACACAGATACGCAGTATTTT.

This chain connects TRBV6-1 to TRBJ2-2; perhaps TRBD2 as D (6 bases). CDR1 MNHNS and CDR2 SASEGT come from the germline V gene. Trimming left V 0 bases short and J 3 bases short, with 11 bases between. CDR3 length: 16 residues. As DNA, the CDR3 is TGTGCCAGCAGTGAAGCTGCGGGACTGCACACCGGGGAGCTGTTTTTT. Amino acid sequence: CASSEAAGLHTGELFF.

The chain is built from TRBV6-2 or TRBV6-3 and TRBJ2-3; maybe TRBD2 (5 bases). From germline, CDR1 is MNHEY and CDR2 SVGEGT. This CDR3 is built from 15 residues. Deletions cut 2 bases from V and 7 bases from J, with 16 bases between. The CDR3 spells CASSYRVRTSNTQYF. The CDR3 nucleotides are TGTGCCAGCAGTTACAGGGTCCGGACTTCCAATACGCAGTATTTT.

This clonotype was detected a few times. The V call is TRBV5-1, the J call TRBJ2-1, with TRBD2 matching 8 bases. The CDR3 has 16 amino acids. The germline V gene has CDR1 SGHRS and CDR2 YFSETQ. V gave up 1 base and J gave up 0 bases; unmatched junction bases: 3. The CDR3 loop is CASSLSGGDSYNEQFF. The CDR3, as DNA: TGCGCCAGCAGCTTGAGCGGGGGAGACTCCTACAATGAGCAGTTCTTC.

Notes on this clonotype: The junction shows a germline mismatch at one end, possibly a read error. This chain uses TRBV28 with TRBJ2-5, with D possibly TRBD1 on 5 matching bases. Per the germline V gene, CDR1 is MDHEN and CDR2 is SYDVKM. This CDR3 contains 15 residues. As DNA, the CDR3 is TGTGCCAGCAGTACTCGACAGTCCCTTCAAGATACCCAGTACTTC. Residues: CASSTRQSLQDTQYF. Drawing the rest from reference TRBV28 and TRBJ2-5, the complete variable domain is DVKVTQSSRYLVKRTGEKVFLECVQDMDHENMFWYRQDPGLGLRLIYFSYDVKMKEKGDIPEGYSVSREKKERFSLILESASTNQTSMYLCASSTRQSLQDTQYFGPGTRLLVL.

The genes are TRBV7-6 and TRBJ2-5, with 8 nucleotides matching TRBD2. CDR3 length: 16 amino acids. Germline V gene sequence: CDR1 SGHVS, CDR2 FNYEAQ. The J segment lost 5 bases and the V segment lost 0 bases, leaving 8 bases of the junction unmatched. CDR3 in amino acids: CASSLARTSIGETQYF. Written as DNA, the CDR3 is TGTGCCAGCAGCTTAGCCCGGACTAGCATCGGGGAGACCCAGTACTTC.

V is TRBV9 and J is TRBJ1-2; D is ambiguous. The germline CDR1 and CDR2 sequences are SGDLS and YYNGEE. This CDR3 has 12 residues. V was clipped by 3 bases and J by 4 bases, with 7 bases between them. In nucleotides, the CDR3 is TGTGCCAGCAGCGCGGGCCTCTATGGCTACACCTTC. Its translation is CASSAGLYGYTF.

This clonotype was seen repeatedly, ten times or more. In nucleotides, the CDR3 is TGCGCCAGCAGCCAAGATCCCACAGCAACTACCTACGAGCAGTACTTC. Encoded protein: CASSQDPTATTYEQYF. The V and J genes are TRBV4-1 and TRBJ2-7; no definite D call. The CDR3 contains 16 residues. The germline V gene has CDR1 MGHRA and CDR2 YSYEKL. Between the trimmed V and J ends, which lost 0 bases and 2 bases, there was a span of 14 bases.

This clonotype was detected ten times or more. The CDR3 spells CATSDFDPPGGQDEKLFF. The CDR3 DNA is TGTGCCACCAGTGACTTTGACCCCCCAGGGGGGCAGGATGAAAAACTGTTTTTT. J is TRBJ1-4 and V is TRBV24-1; TRBD1 matches at 7 bases. The germline V gene encodes CDR1 KGHDR and CDR2 SFDVKD. J lost 6 bases, V lost 4 bases, and 16 bases had no gene match. The CDR3 is 18 amino acids.

This clonotype has a handful of counts. The CDR3 nucleotides are TGCAGTGCTAGGGACGGACTTAGCTCCTACAATGAGCAGTTCTTC. Amino acid sequence: CSARDGLSSYNEQFF. The chain employs TRBV20-1 and TRBJ2-1, with D possibly being TRBD2 (5 bases). The CDR3 covers 15 residues. The germline CDR1 and CDR2 sequences are DFQATT and SNEGSKA (reference sequence). The germline V and J ends were trimmed by 3 bases and 0 bases, with 12 bases remaining between them.

This clonotype showed up many times. This chain uses TRBV7-9 with TRBJ2-5, with D possibly TRBD2 on 5 matching bases. CDR1 is SEHNR and CDR2 is FQNEAQ in the germline V gene (reference sequence). V lost 4 bases to trimming and J lost 4 bases, with 16 bases between them. The CDR3 is 15 amino acids. For the CDR3, the DNA is TGTGCCAGCAGCTCCCCGGGTGGACGGGGAGAGACCCAGTACTTC. It translates to CASSSPGGRGETQYF.

This clonotype has just a few counts. The rearrangement uses TRBV4-2 and TRBJ2-7; D is perhaps TRBD1 or TRBD2 (6 bases each). The V end was cut by 0 bases, the J end by 3 bases, with 12 bases between. Germline loops: CDR1 LGHNA, CDR2 YNFKEQ. CDR3 size: 15 residues. CDR3 in amino acids: CASSQEWGAVYEQYF. CDR3 DNA sequence: TGTGCCAGCAGCCAAGAGTGGGGGGCCGTCTACGAGCAGTACTTC.

The sample holds a few counts of this clonotype. This chain connects TRBV3-1 to TRBJ2-7; D remains unclear. The germline V and J ends were trimmed by 0 bases and 2 bases, with 8 bases remaining between them. The V gene's germline CDR1 is LGHDT and CDR2 YNNKEL (reference sequence). The CDR3 is 14 amino acids. DNA of the CDR3: TGTGCCAGCAGCCAAGATCCAGGCCCCTACGAGCAGTACTTC. Encoded protein: CASSQDPGPYEQYF.

The V call is TRBV28, the J call TRBJ2-1, with 8 bases aligning to TRBD1. J lost 4 bases, V lost 8 bases, and 1 base had no gene match. The V gene's germline CDR1 is MDHEN and CDR2 SYDVKM. The CDR3 runs to 12 residues. The chain's CDR3 is CASRTGYNEQFF. The CDR3 nucleotides are TGTGCCAGCCGGACAGGGTACAATGAGCAGTTCTTC.